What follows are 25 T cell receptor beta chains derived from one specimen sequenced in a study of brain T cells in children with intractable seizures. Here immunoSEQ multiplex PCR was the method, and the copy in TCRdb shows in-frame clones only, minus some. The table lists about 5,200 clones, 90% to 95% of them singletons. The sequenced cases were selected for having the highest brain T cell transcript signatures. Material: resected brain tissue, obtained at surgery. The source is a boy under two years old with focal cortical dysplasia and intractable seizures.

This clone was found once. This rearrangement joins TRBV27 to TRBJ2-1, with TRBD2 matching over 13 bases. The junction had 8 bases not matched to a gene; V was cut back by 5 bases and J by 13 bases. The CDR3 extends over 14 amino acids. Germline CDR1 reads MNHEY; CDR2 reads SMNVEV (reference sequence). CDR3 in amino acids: CASSQRTSGRPQFF. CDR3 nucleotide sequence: TGTGCCAGCAGTCAACGGACTAGCGGGAGACCCCAGTTCTTC.

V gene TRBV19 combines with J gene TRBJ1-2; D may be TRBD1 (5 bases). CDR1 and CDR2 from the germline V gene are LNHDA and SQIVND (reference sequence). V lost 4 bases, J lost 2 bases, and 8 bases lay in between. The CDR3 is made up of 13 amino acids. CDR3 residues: CASSRAGNYGYTF. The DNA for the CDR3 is TGTGCCAGTAGTAGGGCAGGGAACTATGGCTACACCTTC.

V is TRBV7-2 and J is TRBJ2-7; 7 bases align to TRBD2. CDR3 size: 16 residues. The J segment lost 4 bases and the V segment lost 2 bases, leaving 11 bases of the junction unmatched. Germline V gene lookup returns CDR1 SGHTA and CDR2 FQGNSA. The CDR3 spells CASSLTPRTRYYEQYF. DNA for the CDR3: TGTGCCAGCAGCTTAACTCCTCGGACTAGATATTACGAGCAGTACTTC.

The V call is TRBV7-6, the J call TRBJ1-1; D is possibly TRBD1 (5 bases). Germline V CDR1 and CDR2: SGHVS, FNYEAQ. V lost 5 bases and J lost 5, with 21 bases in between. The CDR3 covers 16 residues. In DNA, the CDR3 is TGTGCCAGCAGCCCGACGCGAGGGAGGGGATTAACTGAAGCTTTCTTT. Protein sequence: CASSPTRGRGLTEAFF.

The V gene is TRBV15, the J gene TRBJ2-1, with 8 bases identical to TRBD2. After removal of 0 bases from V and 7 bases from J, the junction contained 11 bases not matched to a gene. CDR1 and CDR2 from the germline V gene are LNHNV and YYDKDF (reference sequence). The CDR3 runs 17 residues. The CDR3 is CATSRDRGLAGPNEQFF. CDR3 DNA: TGTGCCACCAGCAGAGATCGAGGGCTAGCGGGCCCGAATGAGCAGTTCTTC.

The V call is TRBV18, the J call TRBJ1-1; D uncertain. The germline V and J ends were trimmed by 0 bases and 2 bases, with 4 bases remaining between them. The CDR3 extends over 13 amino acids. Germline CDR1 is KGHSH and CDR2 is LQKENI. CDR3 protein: CASSPPLNTEAFF. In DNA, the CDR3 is TGTGCCAGCTCACCACCCTTAAACACTGAAGCTTTCTTT.

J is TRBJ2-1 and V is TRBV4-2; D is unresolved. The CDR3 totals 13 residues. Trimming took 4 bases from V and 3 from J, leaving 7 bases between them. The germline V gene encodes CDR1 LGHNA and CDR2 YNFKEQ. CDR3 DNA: TGTGCCAGCAGCCCCTCGAGCTACAATGAGCAGTTCTTC. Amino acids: CASSPSSYNEQFF.

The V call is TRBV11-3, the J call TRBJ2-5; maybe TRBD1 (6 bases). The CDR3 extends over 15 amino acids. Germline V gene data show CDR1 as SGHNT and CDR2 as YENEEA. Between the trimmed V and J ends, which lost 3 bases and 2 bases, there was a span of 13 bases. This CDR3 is CASSLGANEQETQYF. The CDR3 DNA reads TGTGCCAGCAGCTTGGGGGCTAACGAGCAAGAGACCCAGTACTTC. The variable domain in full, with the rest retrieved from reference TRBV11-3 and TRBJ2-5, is EAGVVQSPRYKIIEKKQPVAFWCNPISGHNTLYWYLQNLGQGPELLIRYENEEAVDDSQLPKDRFSAERLKGVDSTLKIQPAELGDSAVYLCASSLGANEQETQYFGPGTRLLVL.

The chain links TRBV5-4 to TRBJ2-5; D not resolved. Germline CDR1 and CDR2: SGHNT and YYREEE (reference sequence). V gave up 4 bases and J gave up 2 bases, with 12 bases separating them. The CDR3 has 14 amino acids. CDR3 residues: CASSPREEQETQYF. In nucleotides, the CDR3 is TGTGCCAGCAGCCCTCGAGAGGAGCAAGAGACCCAGTACTTC.

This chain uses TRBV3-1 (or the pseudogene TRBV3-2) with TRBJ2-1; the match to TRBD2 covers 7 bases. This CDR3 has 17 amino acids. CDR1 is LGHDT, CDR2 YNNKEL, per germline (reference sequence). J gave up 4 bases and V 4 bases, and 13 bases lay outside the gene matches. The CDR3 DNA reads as TGTGCCAGCAGCCTCTGGAGGCGGGAGAGAAAGTACAATGAGCAGTTCTTC. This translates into CASSLWRRERKYNEQFF.

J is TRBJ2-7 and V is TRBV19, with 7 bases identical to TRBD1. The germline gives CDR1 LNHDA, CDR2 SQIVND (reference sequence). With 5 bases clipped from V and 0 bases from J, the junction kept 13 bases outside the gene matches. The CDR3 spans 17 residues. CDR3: CASSGPSQGKSSYEQYF. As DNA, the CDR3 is TGTGCCAGTAGTGGGCCTTCACAGGGGAAGAGCTCCTACGAGCAGTACTTC.

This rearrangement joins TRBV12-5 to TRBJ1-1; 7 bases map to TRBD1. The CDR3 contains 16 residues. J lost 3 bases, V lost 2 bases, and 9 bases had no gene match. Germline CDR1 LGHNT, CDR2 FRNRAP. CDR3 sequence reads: CASGLSTGNKDTEAFF. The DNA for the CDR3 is TGTGCTAGTGGTTTGTCGACAGGGAATAAGGACACTGAAGCTTTCTTT.

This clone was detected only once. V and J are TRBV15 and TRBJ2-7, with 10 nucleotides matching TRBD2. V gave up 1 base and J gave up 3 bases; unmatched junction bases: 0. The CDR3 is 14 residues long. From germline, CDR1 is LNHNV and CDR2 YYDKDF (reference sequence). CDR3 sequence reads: CATSRGTSGYEQYF. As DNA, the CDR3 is TGTGCCACCAGCAGAGGGACTAGCGGCTACGAGCAGTACTTC. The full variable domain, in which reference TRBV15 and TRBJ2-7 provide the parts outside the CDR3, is DAMVIQNPRYQVTQFGKPVTLSCSQTLNHNVMYWYQQKSSQAPKLLFHYYDKDFNNEADTPDNFQSRRPNTSFCFLDIRSPGLGDTAMYLCATSRGTSGYEQYFGPGTRLTVT.

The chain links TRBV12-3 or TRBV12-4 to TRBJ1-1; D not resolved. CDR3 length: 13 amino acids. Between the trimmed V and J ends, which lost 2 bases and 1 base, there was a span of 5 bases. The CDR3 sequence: CASSLMENTEAFF. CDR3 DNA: TGTGCCAGCAGTTTAATGGAGAACACTGAAGCTTTCTTT.

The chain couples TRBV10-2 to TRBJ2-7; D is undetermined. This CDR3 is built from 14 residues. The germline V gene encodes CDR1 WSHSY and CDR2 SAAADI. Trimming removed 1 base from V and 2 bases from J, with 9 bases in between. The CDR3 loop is CASSECGTPYEQYF. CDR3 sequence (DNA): TGCGCCAGCAGTGAGTGTGGCACCCCCTACGAGCAGTACTTC.

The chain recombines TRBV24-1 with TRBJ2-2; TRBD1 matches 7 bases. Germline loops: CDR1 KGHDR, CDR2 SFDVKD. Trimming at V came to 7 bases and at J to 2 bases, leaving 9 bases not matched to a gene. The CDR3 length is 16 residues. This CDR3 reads CATSALDRVNTGELFF. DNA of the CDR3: TGTGCCACCAGCGCCCTCGACAGGGTTAACACCGGGGAGCTGTTTTTT.

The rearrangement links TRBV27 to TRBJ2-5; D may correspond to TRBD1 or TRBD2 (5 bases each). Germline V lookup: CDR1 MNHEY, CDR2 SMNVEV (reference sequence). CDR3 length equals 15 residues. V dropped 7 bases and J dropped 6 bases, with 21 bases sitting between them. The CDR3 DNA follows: TGTGCCAGCACCGAATTTGGGACCAACCTACAGACCCAGTACTTC. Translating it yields CASTEFGTNLQTQYF.

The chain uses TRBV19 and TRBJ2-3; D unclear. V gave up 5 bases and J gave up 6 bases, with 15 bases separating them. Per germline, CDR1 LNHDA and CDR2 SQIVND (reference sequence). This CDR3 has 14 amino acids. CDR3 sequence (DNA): TGTGCCAGTAGTCTCACTCCTGGTCGGGATACGCAGTATTTT. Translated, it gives CASSLTPGRDTQYF.

The CDR3 nucleotides are TGTGCCAGCAGCGACCGGACAGGGGAGGGCTATAATTCACCCCTCCACTTT. Protein: CASSDRTGEGYNSPLHF. The chain recombines TRBV5-5 with TRBJ1-6; 9 nucleotides agree with TRBD1. Trimming removed 4 bases from V and 3 bases from J; junction bases left unmatched: 8. The length of the CDR3 is 17 residues. Germline values: CDR1 SGHKS, CDR2 YYEKEE (reference sequence). The whole variable domain, remainder taken from reference TRBV5-5 and TRBJ1-6, is DAGVTQSPTHLIKTRGQQVTLRCSPISGHKSVSWYQQVLGQGPQFIFQYYEKEERGRGNFPDRFSARQFPNYSSELNVNALLLGDSALYLCASSDRTGEGYNSPLHFGNGTRLTVT.

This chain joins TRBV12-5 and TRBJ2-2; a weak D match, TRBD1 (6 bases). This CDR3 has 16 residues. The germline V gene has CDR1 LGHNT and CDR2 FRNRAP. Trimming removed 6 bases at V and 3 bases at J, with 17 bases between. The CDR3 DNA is TGTGCTAGTGGCTTTAGGGGGAACGAGGACACCGGGGAGCTGTTTTTT. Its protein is CASGFRGNEDTGELFF.

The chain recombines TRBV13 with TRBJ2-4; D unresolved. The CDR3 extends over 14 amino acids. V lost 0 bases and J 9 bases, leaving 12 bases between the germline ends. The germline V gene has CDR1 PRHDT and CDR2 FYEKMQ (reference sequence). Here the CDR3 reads CASSLGREQSIQYF. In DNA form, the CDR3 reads TGTGCCAGCAGCTTAGGCCGCGAGCAAAGCATTCAGTACTTC.

The CDR3 loop is CASSQHGLNGEQFF. The CDR3 DNA reads as TGTGCCAGCAGCCAACACGGACTAAACGGTGAGCAGTTCTTC. This sequence joins TRBV3-1 (or the pseudogene TRBV3-2) and TRBJ2-1; TRBD2 might be the D (6 bases). The CDR3 length is 14 residues. Per germline, CDR1 LGHDT and CDR2 YNNKEL (reference sequence). Trimming took 2 bases from V and 9 from J, leaving 14 bases between them.

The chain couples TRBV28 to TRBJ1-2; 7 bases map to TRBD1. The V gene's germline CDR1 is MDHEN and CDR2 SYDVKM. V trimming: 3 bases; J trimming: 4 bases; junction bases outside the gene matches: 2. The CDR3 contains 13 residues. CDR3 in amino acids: CASSFPGGYGYTF. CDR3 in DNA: TGTGCCAGCAGTTTCCCAGGGGGCTATGGCTACACCTTC.

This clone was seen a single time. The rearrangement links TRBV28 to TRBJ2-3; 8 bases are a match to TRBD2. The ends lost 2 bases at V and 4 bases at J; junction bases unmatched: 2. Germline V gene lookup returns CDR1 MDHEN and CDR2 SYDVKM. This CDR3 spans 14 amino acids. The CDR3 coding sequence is TGTGCCAGCAGTTTACCGGGAGGGCCAGATACGCAGTATTTT. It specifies CASSLPGGPDTQYF.

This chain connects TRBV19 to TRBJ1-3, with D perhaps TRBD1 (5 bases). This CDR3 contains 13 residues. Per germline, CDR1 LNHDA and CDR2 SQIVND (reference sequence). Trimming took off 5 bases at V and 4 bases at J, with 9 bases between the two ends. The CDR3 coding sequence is TGTGCCAGTAGTCCGCGGACAGGAAACACCATATATTTT. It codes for CASSPRTGNTIYF.